This record looks at one T cell receptor (beta chain) sequence and its context. Its antigen is unidentified. Individually, cDNA molecules had unique molecular identifiers attached to them. TCRdb reanalysed the 5' RACE reads using MiXCR and keeps one entry per CDR3 protein. The table shows over 90,000 distinct CDR3 sequences, with over 10% occurring only once. These data belong to a study of early T cells in non-severe SARS-CoV-2 infection. Broader study findings: CD4 and private specificities were missed by VDJdb matching, which favored anti-spike CD8 responses.

Germline V gene lookup returns CDR1 KGHSH and CDR2 LQKENI. V was clipped by 3 bases and J by 2 bases, with 18 bases between them. The CDR3 extends over 17 amino acids. The receptor's source is an adult who was a healthcare worker with PCR-confirmed SARS-CoV-2 infection or an uninfected control (not recorded which). The sequencing sample was made of whole blood. The chain uses TRBV18 and TRBJ2-3; a possible D gene is TRBD1 (5 bases). CDR3 coding DNA: TGTGCCAGCTCACCTGCAGGGCCACCTCTGAACACAGATACGCAGTATTTT. This sequence encodes CASSPAGPPLNTDTQYF.